The 26 T cell receptor beta chains below were found in one sample sequenced in a study of molecular identifiers for immune sequencing clone quantification. TCRdb fed the PCR reads into MiXCR, producing one record per CDR3 protein. The sample contains some 580,000 distinct CDR3 sequences, 25% of which appear only once. Sequencing was performed on naive CD8+ T cells from blood, with Jurkat cell RNA spiked in. Specified subset: FACS-sorted CD8+CD4-CCR7+CD45RA+ naive T cells. The receptor source for this set is a human donor in good health. Some libraries in this study had Jurkat cell RNA spiked in.

To note about this clonotype: A much larger clone lies one base from this, so it may be a read error. V usage is TRBV4-1 and J usage is TRBJ1-4; D is perhaps TRBD1 (6 bases). CDR1 is MGHRA and CDR2 is YSYEKL in the germline V gene. The CDR3 runs to 17 residues. With 3 bases removed from V and 3 bases from J, the gap between germline ends came to 17 bases. The CDR3 sequence is CASSQEPYRAANEKLFF. The CDR3 bases are TGCGCCAGCAGCCAGGAGCCCTACAGGGCGGCTAATGAAAAACTGTTTTTT.

Comment on this clonotype: A much larger clonotype is one base distant, so this may be a read error. The rearrangement links TRBV3-1 to TRBJ2-5, with no clear D. Trimming pared 4 bases from V and 6 bases from J, leaving 9 bases between. Per the germline V gene, CDR1 is LGHDT and CDR2 is YNNKEL (reference sequence). This CDR3 has 12 amino acids. CDR3 in amino acids: CASSPYSKTQYF. CDR3 DNA sequence: TGTGCCAGCAGCCCGTATTCAAAGACCCAGTACTTC.

V gene TRBV11-2 combines with J gene TRBJ2-2, with unresolved D. This CDR3 is 19 amino acids long. Trimming removed 1 base from V and 7 bases from J, with 25 bases in between. Germline V gene lookup returns CDR1 SGHAT and CDR2 FQNNGV. DNA of the CDR3: TGTGCCAGCAGCTTAGTAGACCTGCGCGGACCTGAGGATGGCGGGGAGCTGTTTTTT. This sequence encodes CASSLVDLRGPEDGGELFF.

Points on this clonotype: Its ends do not fully match the called genes, so a read error is possible. The chain couples TRBV28 to TRBJ2-2; possible D gene TRBD1, 6 bases. This CDR3 contains 14 residues. Germline CDR1 and CDR2: MDHEN and SYDVKM. The CDR3 DNA reads TGTGCCTGCATAACAGGGATGAACACCGGGGAGCCGTTTTTT. This translates into CACITGMNTGEPFF.

At least ten counts were recorded for this clonotype. The chain employs TRBV20-1 and TRBJ2-2; D gene ambiguous. CDR3 length: 14 amino acids. Germline loops: CDR1 DFQATT, CDR2 SNEGSKA (reference sequence). V lost 1 base and J 3 bases, leaving 9 bases between the germline ends. CDR3 in DNA: TGCAGTGCTAGAGCAAGTATACACACCGGGGAGCTGTTTTTT. This gives the protein CSARASIHTGELFF.

This rearrangement joins TRBV11-2 to TRBJ2-1; D is perhaps TRBD2 (5 bases). CDR3 length: 15 residues. The V end was cut by 2 bases, the J end by 4 bases, with 12 bases between. Germline-derived CDR1 and CDR2 are SGHAT and FQNNGV. The CDR3: CASSLRERGYNEQFF. The CDR3 region has the DNA TGTGCCAGCAGCTTAAGAGAGAGAGGGTACAATGAGCAGTTCTTC.

This clonotype was seen a handful of times. J is TRBJ2-7 and V is TRBV14, with D unresolved. The ends were cut back, 8 bases at V and 6 bases at J, with 17 bases in the middle. The CDR3 is made up of 13 amino acids. Germline CDR1 reads SGHDN; CDR2 reads FVKESK. The chain's CDR3 is CASGFATTGEQYF. CDR3 DNA sequence: TGTGCCAGCGGGTTTGCCACTACGGGCGAGCAGTACTTC.

There are many counts of this clonotype. The chain links TRBV27 to TRBJ2-1; D ambiguous. Germline V gives CDR1 MNHEY, CDR2 SMNVEV (reference sequence). The CDR3 totals 13 residues. Trimming cost V 6 bases and J 3 bases, with 9 bases left between them. CDR3 nucleotides: TGTGCCAGCAGCCCGATTGACTACAATGAGCAGTTCTTC. Translating gives CASSPIDYNEQFF.

In this sample, this clonotype turned up once. A much bigger clone sits one base away, suggesting this may be a read error. The DNA of the CDR3 is TGTGCCAGCAGCCAAGATGACAGGGTGGAATGGGCCACTGAAGCTTTCTTT. Its protein product is CASSQDDRVEWATEAFF. V gene TRBV3-1 combines with J gene TRBJ1-1; 7 nucleotides line up with TRBD1. The CDR3 sequence is 17 residues long. The V gene end was trimmed by 0 bases and the J gene end by 4 bases; junction bases not matched to a gene: 11. The germline V gene encodes CDR1 LGHDT and CDR2 YNNKEL (reference sequence). The full variable domain, with the rest looked up from reference TRBV3-1 and TRBJ1-1, is DTAVSQTPKYLVTQMGNDKSIKCEQNLGHDTMYWYKQDSKKFLKIMFSYNNKELIINETVPNRFSPKSPDKAHLNLHINSLELGDSAVYFCASSQDDRVEWATEAFFGQGTRLTVV.

The table lists this clonotype with many counts. The V call is TRBV18, the J call TRBJ1-5, with a tentative D call TRBD1 (5 bases). This CDR3 spans 15 amino acids. Germline loops: CDR1 KGHSH, CDR2 LQKENI. The V gene lost 6 bases and the J gene lost 5 bases, with 17 bases spanning the gap. CDR3 nucleotide sequence: TGTGCCAGCTCGGATGTATGGGGGTCCTATCAGCCCCAGCATTTT. This sequence encodes CASSDVWGSYQPQHF.

This chain joins TRBV19 and TRBJ1-5, with a tentative D call TRBD1 (5 bases). This CDR3 comprises 15 residues. Trimming pared 8 bases from V and 1 base from J, leaving 15 bases between. Germline CDR1 LNHDA, CDR2 SQIVND (reference sequence). Here the CDR3 reads CASRRIRDSNQPQHF. CDR3 nucleotides: TGTGCCAGTCGACGTATCCGGGACAGCAATCAGCCCCAGCATTTT. The full variable domain, in which reference TRBV19 and TRBJ1-5 provide the parts outside the CDR3, is DGGITQSPKYLFRKEGQNVTLSCEQNLNHDAMYWYRQDPGQGLRLIYYSQIVNDFQKGDIAEGYSVSREKKESFPLTVTSAQKNPTAFYLCASRRIRDSNQPQHFGDGTRLSIL.

This clonotype has at least ten counts. V is TRBV13 and J is TRBJ2-7; TRBD1 matches at 12 bases. Germline CDR1 and CDR2: PRHDT and FYEKMQ (reference sequence). The CDR3 has 14 residues. Losses at the gene ends were 5 bases for V and 4 bases for J; bases not matched to a gene: 3. For the CDR3, the DNA is TGTGCCAGCAGCGGGGGACAGGGGGCGTACGAGCAGTACTTC. This codes for CASSGGQGAYEQYF.

This clonotype was counted many times. This CDR3 is CASSLVQGNTEAFF. The CDR3, as DNA: TGTGCCAGCAGCTTAGTACAGGGGAACACTGAAGCTTTCTTT. V gene TRBV7-9 combines with J gene TRBJ1-1; tentative D call: TRBD1 (6 bases). Germline V gene lookup returns CDR1 SEHNR and CDR2 FQNEAQ (reference sequence). This CDR3 contains 14 residues. The germline V and J ends were trimmed by 1 base and 1 base, with 7 bases remaining between them.

This clonotype occurred many times. The J gene is TRBJ1-1, the V gene TRBV6-5; possible D gene TRBD1, 5 bases. The CDR3 extends over 15 amino acids. V shed 4 bases and J shed 1 base, with 13 bases lying between them. The germline CDR1 and CDR2 sequences are MNHEY and SVGAGI. The chain's CDR3 is CASSWGDARNTEAFF. DNA for the CDR3: TGTGCCAGCAGTTGGGGGGACGCACGGAACACTGAAGCTTTCTTT.

This clonotype was observed at least ten times. J is TRBJ2-5 and V is TRBV7-9, with D uncertain. The CDR3 length is 14 residues. V was pared by 1 base and J by 2 bases, with 8 bases between. Per germline, CDR1 SEHNR and CDR2 FQNEAQ (reference sequence). The CDR3 DNA is TGTGCCAGCAGCTTAGGGGGTGGGCAAGAGACCCAGTACTTC. It codes for CASSLGGGQETQYF.

To note about this clonotype: This may arise from a read error, as a much more abundant clone is one base away. In nucleotides, the CDR3 is TGCAGTGCTAGATTTCCCGCTCGGAACACCGGGGGGCTGTTTTTT. Protein sequence: CSARFPARNTGGLFF. The chain has TRBV20-1 and TRBJ2-2; weak D call: TRBD2 (6 bases). There are 15 residues in the CDR3. CDR1 and CDR2 (germline): DFQATT, SNEGSKA (reference sequence).

This clonotype was recorded many times. This chain joins TRBV5-4 and TRBJ2-6; possibly TRBD2 for D (5 bases). Trimming pared 0 bases from V and 4 bases from J, leaving 8 bases between. Germline V CDR1 and CDR2: SGHNT, YYREEE (reference sequence). The CDR3 totals 15 residues. Written as DNA, the CDR3 is TGTGCCAGCAGCTTGGCCGGGGTCGGGGCCAACGTCCTGACTTTC. This gives the protein CASSLAGVGANVLTF. The whole variable domain, filled in from reference TRBV5-4 and TRBJ2-6, reads ETGVTQSPTHLIKTRGQQVTLRCSSQSGHNTVSWYQQALGQGPQFIFQYYREEENGRGNFPPRFSGLQFPNYSSELNVNALELDDSALYLCASSLAGVGANVLTFGAGSRLTVL.

In the case of this clonotype: This may come from a read error, since a much larger clone is one base off. The V gene is TRBV7-9, the J gene TRBJ2-7; no clear D gene. The length of the CDR3 is 11 residues. Germline V gene data show CDR1 as SEHNR and CDR2 as FQNEAQ (reference sequence). The CDR3 DNA is TGTGCCAGCGCCAGGTCCTACGAGGAGTACTTC. This translates into CASARSYEEYF. Drawing the rest from reference TRBV7-9 and TRBJ2-7, the complete variable domain is DTGVSQNPRHKITKRGQNVTFRCDPISEHNRLYWYRQTLGQGPEFLTYFQNEAQLEKSRLLSDRFSAERPKGSFSTLEIQRTEQGDSAMYLCASARSYEEYFGPGTRLTVT.

This clonotype was counted at least ten times. The chain recombines TRBV5-4 with TRBJ2-7, with 10 nucleotides matching TRBD2. The CDR3 covers 13 residues. With V trimmed by 5 bases and J by 4 bases, 3 bases remained unmatched. Germline V CDR1 and CDR2: SGHNT, YYREEE (reference sequence). The CDR3 DNA is TGTGCCAGCAGTCCTAGCGGGAGTTACGAGCAGTACTTC. Its translation is CASSPSGSYEQYF. Full variable domain (rest looked up from reference TRBV5-4 and TRBJ2-7): ETGVTQSPTHLIKTRGQQVTLRCSSQSGHNTVSWYQQALGQGPQFIFQYYREEENGRGNFPPRFSGLQFPNYSSELNVNALELDDSALYLCASSPSGSYEQYFGPGTRLTVT.

About this clonotype itself: A much larger clone lies a single base off, so this may be a read error. Given the absence of the conserved phenylalanine or tryptophan at the CDR3 end, a read error is likely. The chain carries TRBV5-1 and TRBJ1-1, with D tentatively TRBD1 (6 bases). Deletions cut 0 bases from V and 11 bases from J, with 14 bases between. This CDR3 region has 13 residues. The germline V gene encodes CDR1 SGHRS and CDR2 YFSETQ. The CDR3 DNA reads as TGCGCCAGCAGCTTGGATTACGGGGGGCTGGCTTTCATT. As protein: CASSLDYGGLAFI.

This clonotype was detected ten times or more. The V call is TRBV7-9, the J call TRBJ2-7; 11 nucleotides line up with TRBD1. This CDR3 is 15 amino acids long. V lost 5 bases, J lost 4 bases, and 7 bases stayed unmatched. Germline V gene data show CDR1 as SEHNR and CDR2 as FQNEAQ (reference sequence). CDR3 region: CASSTGTGGLYEQYF. CDR3 nucleotides: TGTGCCAGCAGCACCGGGACAGGGGGTTTGTACGAGCAGTACTTC.

This clonotype was detected once. A clone one base away is much larger, so this may be a read error. The chain links TRBV5-5 to TRBJ2-4; D is uncertain. The closer fit of TRBJ2-1 to the DNA end suggests the J call may be wrong. This CDR3 has 15 residues. The V gene's germline CDR1 is SGHKS and CDR2 YYEKEE (reference sequence). CDR3 sequence (DNA): TGTGCCAGCAGCTTGGATGTTACTACCTCAAGCATTCAGTTCTTC. Translation gives CASSLDVTTSSIQFF.

This clonotype was counted only a few times. The chain is built from TRBV28 and TRBJ1-2; no reliable D call. Germline CDR1 reads MDHEN; CDR2 reads SYDVKM. Trimming pared 2 bases from V and 6 bases from J, leaving 13 bases between. CDR3 length: 14 residues. CDR3 nucleotides: TGTGCCAGCAGTTTACCAACCGCCCCGAATGGCTACACCTTC. Protein sequence: CASSLPTAPNGYTF.

This clonotype was observed at least ten times. This chain joins TRBV30 and TRBJ1-5, with D perhaps matching TRBD1 (5 bases). CDR3 length: 15 residues. Germline assignment: CDR1 GTSNPN and CDR2 SVGIG (reference sequence). Trimming shortened V by 0 bases and J by 2 bases, and 11 bases separated the two germline ends. The CDR3 protein is CAWSVRGVGNQPQHF. In DNA, the CDR3 is TGTGCCTGGAGTGTTAGGGGTGTTGGCAATCAGCCCCAGCATTTT.

A word on this clonotype: A much larger clone is a single base away; this may be a read error. Since no conserved phenylalanine or tryptophan closes the CDR3, a read error is the likely cause. The rearrangement joins TRBV3-1 to TRBJ2-3, with a tentative D call TRBD2 (6 bases). The V gene's germline CDR1 is LGHDT and CDR2 YNNKEL (reference sequence). V gave up 4 bases and J gave up 4 bases, with 18 bases separating them. The CDR3 has 16 residues. The CDR3, as DNA: TGTGCCAGCAGCCCTTCCGGGGGATTTTGGGCAGATACGCAGTATCTT. It codes for CASSPSGGFWADTQYL.

At least ten counts were recorded for this clonotype. The gene calls are TRBV27 and TRBJ2-6; possible D gene TRBD1, 5 bases. The CDR3 is 15 residues long. With 3 bases removed from V and 0 bases from J, the gap between germline ends came to 6 bases. CDR1 MNHEY and CDR2 SMNVEV come from the germline V gene (reference sequence). CDR3 region: CASSFTGSGANVLTF. CDR3 DNA sequence: TGTGCCAGCAGTTTTACAGGCTCTGGGGCCAACGTCCTGACTTTC.